This T cell receptor beta chain was profiled in a study of blood T cells in healthy people across ages. Findings of the study overall: TCR beta diversity, measured per million T cells, fell in a roughly linear way with age. Researchers deemed the diversity estimates from one million T cells underestimates.

With a J-beta primer mix and a sample-barcoded 5' primer, a second PCR ran roughly 6 to 12 cycles. TCRdb independently ran MiXCR on the 5' RACE reads; one entry per CDR3 protein. The sample has some 1 million distinct CDR3 sequences; 40% to 50% are singletons. Germline CDR1 and CDR2: MNHEY and SMNVEV (reference sequence). The CDR3 length is 15 residues. Trimming left V 0 bases short and J 3 bases short, with 12 bases between. The sample holds a few counts of this clonotype. Its target is unknown. Extraction yielded at least 6 micrograms of total RNA per sample. The chain employs TRBV27 and TRBJ2-7; D tentatively fits TRBD1 or TRBD2 (5 bases each). The TCR sequence derives from a woman aged 60-70 years in good health. The specimen was blood. This CDR3 is CASSLSPGTNYEQYF. CDR3 nucleotide sequence: TGTGCCAGCAGTTTATCCCCCGGGACCAACTACGAGCAGTACTTC.